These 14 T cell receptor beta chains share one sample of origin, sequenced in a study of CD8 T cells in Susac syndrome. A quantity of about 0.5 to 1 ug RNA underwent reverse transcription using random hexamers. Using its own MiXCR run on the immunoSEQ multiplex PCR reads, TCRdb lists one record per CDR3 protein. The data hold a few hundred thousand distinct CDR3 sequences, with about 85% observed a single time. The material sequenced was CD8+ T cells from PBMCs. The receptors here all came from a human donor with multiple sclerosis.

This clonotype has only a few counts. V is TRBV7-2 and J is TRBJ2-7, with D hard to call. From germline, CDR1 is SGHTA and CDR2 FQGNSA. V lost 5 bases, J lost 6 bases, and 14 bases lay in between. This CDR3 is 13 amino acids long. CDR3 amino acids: CASSPVPLGEQYF. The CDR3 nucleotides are TGTGCCAGCAGCCCAGTTCCCCTGGGCGAGCAGTACTTC.

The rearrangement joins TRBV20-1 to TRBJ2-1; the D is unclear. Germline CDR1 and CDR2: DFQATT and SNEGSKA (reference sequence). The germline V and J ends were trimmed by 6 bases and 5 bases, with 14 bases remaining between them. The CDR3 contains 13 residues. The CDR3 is CSAPVGMNNEQFF. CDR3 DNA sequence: TGCAGTGCCCCAGTGGGGATGAACAATGAGCAGTTCTTC.

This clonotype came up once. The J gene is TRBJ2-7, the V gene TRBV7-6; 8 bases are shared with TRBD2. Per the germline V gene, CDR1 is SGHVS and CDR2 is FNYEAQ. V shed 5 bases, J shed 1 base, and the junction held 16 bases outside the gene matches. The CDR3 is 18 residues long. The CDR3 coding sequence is TGTGCCAGCAGCCCCTTCCTGCGGGAGGACCTCTCGTCCTACGAGCAGTACTTC. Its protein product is CASSPFLREDLSSYEQYF.

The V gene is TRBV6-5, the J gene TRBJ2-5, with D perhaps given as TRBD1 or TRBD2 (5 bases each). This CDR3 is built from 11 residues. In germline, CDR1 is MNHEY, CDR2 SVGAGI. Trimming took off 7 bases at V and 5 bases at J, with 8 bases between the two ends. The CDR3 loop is CASTEGETQYF. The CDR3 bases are TGTGCCAGCACTGAGGGGGAGACCCAGTACTTC.

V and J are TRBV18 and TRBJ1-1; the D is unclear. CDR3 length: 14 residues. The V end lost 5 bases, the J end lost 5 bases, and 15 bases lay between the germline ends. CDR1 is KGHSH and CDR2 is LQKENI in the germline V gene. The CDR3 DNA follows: TGTGCCAGCTCAAATTTTGGGTCGGGGACTGAAGCTTTCTTT. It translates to CASSNFGSGTEAFF.

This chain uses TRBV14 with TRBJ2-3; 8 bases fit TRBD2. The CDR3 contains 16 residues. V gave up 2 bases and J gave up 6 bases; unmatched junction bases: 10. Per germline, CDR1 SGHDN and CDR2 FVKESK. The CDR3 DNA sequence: TGTGCCAGCAGCCAACGAAAGCGGGAGAAGACGGATACGCAGTATTTT. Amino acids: CASSQRKREKTDTQYF.

The CDR3 spells CASSLAGSGYNEQFF. CDR3 bases: TGTGCCAGCAGCTTAGCGGGTAGCGGGTACAATGAGCAGTTCTTC. The chain recombines TRBV7-6 with TRBJ2-1; 7 positions match TRBD2. V shed 0 bases, J shed 4 bases, and the junction held 3 bases outside the gene matches. The CDR3 consists of 15 residues. Per germline, CDR1 SGHVS and CDR2 FNYEAQ.

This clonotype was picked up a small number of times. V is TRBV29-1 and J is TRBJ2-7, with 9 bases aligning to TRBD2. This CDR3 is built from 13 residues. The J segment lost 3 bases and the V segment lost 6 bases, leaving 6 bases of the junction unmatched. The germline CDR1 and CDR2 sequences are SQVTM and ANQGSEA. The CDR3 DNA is TGCAGCGTCGGGACTAGCTCTTACTACGAGCAGTACTTC. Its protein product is CSVGTSSYYEQYF.

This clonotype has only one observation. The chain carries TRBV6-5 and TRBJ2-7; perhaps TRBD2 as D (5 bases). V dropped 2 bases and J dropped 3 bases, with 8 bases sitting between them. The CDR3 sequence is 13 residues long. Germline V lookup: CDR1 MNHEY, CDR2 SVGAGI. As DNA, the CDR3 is TGTGCCAGCAGTTACGGGAGCAACTACGAGCAGTACTTC. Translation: CASSYGSNYEQYF.

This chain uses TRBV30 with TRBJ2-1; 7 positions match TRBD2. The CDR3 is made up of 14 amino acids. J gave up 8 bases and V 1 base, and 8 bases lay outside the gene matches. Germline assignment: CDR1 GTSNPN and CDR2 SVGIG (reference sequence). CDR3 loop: CAWSGPSGVDEQFF. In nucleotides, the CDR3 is TGTGCCTGGAGTGGACCTAGCGGAGTCGATGAGCAGTTCTTC.

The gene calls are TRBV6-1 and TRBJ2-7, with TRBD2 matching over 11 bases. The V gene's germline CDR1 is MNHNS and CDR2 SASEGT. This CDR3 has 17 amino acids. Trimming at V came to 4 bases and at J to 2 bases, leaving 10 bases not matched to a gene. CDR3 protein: CASSGTSGLSGAYEQYF. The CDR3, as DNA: TGTGCCAGCAGTGGGACTAGCGGGCTCAGTGGTGCCTACGAGCAGTACTTC.

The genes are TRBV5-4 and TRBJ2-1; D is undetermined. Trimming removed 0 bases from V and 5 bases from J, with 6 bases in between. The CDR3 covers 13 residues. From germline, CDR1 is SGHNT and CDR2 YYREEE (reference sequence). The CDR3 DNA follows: TGTGCCAGCAGCTTGGATGCGCACAATGAGCAGTTCTTC. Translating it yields CASSLDAHNEQFF. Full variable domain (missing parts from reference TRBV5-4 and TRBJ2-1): ETGVTQSPTHLIKTRGQQVTLRCSSQSGHNTVSWYQQALGQGPQFIFQYYREEENGRGNFPPRFSGLQFPNYSSELNVNALELDDSALYLCASSLDAHNEQFFGPGTRLTVL.

The CDR3 reads CASSLGLAGVINEQFF. DNA of the CDR3: TGTGCCAGTAGCCTCGGACTAGCGGGAGTCATCAATGAGCAGTTCTTC. The rearrangement joins TRBV19 to TRBJ2-1; 13 bases are a match to TRBD2. This CDR3 has 16 amino acids. The junction had 8 bases not matched to a gene; V was cut back by 6 bases and J by 6 bases. CDR1 and CDR2 from the germline V gene are LNHDA and SQIVND (reference sequence).

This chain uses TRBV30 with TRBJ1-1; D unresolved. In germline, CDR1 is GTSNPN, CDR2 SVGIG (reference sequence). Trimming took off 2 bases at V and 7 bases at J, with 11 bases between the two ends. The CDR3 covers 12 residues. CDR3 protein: CAWSPGPVEAFF. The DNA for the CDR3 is TGTGCCTGGAGTCCGGGCCCAGTTGAAGCTTTCTTT.